One sample yielded the 16 T cell receptor beta chains listed below, sequenced in a study of CD8+ T cells in alopecia areata. Treatment in this sample: oral pan-JAK inhibitor, 5-10 mg twice daily. Once RNA had been extracted, it was reverse transcribed into cDNA to act as the sequencing template. The repertoire was sequenced with immunoSEQ multiplex PCR; TCRdb's copy has only in-frame clones and lacks some. The table lists a few hundred thousand clones, 30% to 40% of them singletons, with around 0.48% in the top ten. The sample in question was CD4+ T cells sorted from blood, obtained at approximately week 30, from a patient treated with tofacitinib. These receptor sequences come from a human donor with alopecia areata.

The chain couples TRBV29-1 to TRBJ1-1, with no clear D. Between the trimmed V and J ends, which lost 2 bases and 2 bases, there was a span of 12 bases. The germline gives CDR1 SQVTM, CDR2 ANQGSEA. CDR3 length: 14 residues. The CDR3 here is CSVEKEWTNTEAFF. CDR3 DNA: TGCAGCGTTGAAAAGGAGTGGACTAACACTGAAGCTTTCTTT.

CDR3 in amino acids: CASSRTGDDYGYTF. The DNA of the CDR3 is TGCGCCAGCAGCCGGACAGGGGATGACTATGGCTACACCTTC. The chain couples TRBV5-1 to TRBJ1-2; 9 bases fit TRBD1. The CDR3 runs to 14 residues. The germline gives CDR1 SGHRS, CDR2 YFSETQ. J was trimmed by 3 bases and V by 4 bases; bases with no gene match: 4.

This clone was counted only a few times. This rearrangement joins TRBV29-1 to TRBJ1-3; D gene uncertain. The CDR3 totals 12 residues. In germline, CDR1 is SQVTM, CDR2 ANQGSEA. Trimming cost V 3 bases and J 2 bases, with 5 bases left between them. The DNA for the CDR3 is TGCAGCGTTGAGGATCCTGGAAACACCATATATTTT. Protein: CSVEDPGNTIYF.

This clone appeared a few times. The rearrangement links TRBV9 to TRBJ2-2, with D possibly TRBD2 on 7 matching bases. The ends were cut back, 0 bases at V and 5 bases at J, with 14 bases in the middle. Germline V gene lookup returns CDR1 SGDLS and CDR2 YYNGEE. This CDR3 contains 16 residues. CDR3 bases: TGTGCCAGCAGCGTAGCGGCGGGGGCAAATACCGGGGAGCTGTTTTTT. Its protein is CASSVAAGANTGELFF.

The rearrangement links TRBV19 to TRBJ1-2, with D hard to call. CDR3 size: 14 residues. Germline V lookup: CDR1 LNHDA, CDR2 SQIVND (reference sequence). With 7 bases removed from V and 0 bases from J, the gap between germline ends came to 12 bases. CDR3 in DNA: TGTGCCAGTACCACATACCCGACTAACTATGGCTACACCTTC. Encoded protein: CASTTYPTNYGYTF.

This clone was found a few times. The V gene is TRBV2, the J gene TRBJ2-2; D remains ambiguous. The CDR3 contains 16 residues. Per germline, CDR1 SNHLY and CDR2 FYNNEI. V lost 6 bases and J 0 bases, leaving 14 bases between the germline ends. The CDR3 protein is CASRGNRLANTGELFF. The DNA of the CDR3 is TGTGCCAGCAGGGGCAATCGACTGGCGAACACCGGGGAGCTGTTTTTT.

Only a few counts were recorded for this clone. J is TRBJ2-3 and V is TRBV7-6; 7 bases agree with TRBD2. The trim removed 1 base at V and 0 bases at J, leaving 7 bases unmatched. Germline values: CDR1 SGHVS, CDR2 FNYEAQ. CDR3 size: 17 residues. CDR3 protein: CASSLVSSGGSTDTQYF. The DNA for the CDR3 is TGTGCCAGCAGCTTAGTCTCTAGCGGAGGAAGCACAGATACGCAGTATTTT.

Points on this clone: Within the sample, other DNA sequences also encode this same CDR3. The chain joins TRBV20-1 to TRBJ2-3; D not certain. V shed 6 bases and J shed 0 bases, with 1 base lying between them. The CDR3 sequence is 10 residues long. The V gene's germline CDR1 is DFQATT and CDR2 SNEGSKA (reference sequence). DNA of the CDR3: TGCAGTGCAAGCACAGATACGCAGTATTTT. It codes for CSASTDTQYF.

This clone was found many times. The V and J genes are TRBV7-3 and TRBJ2-2; 11 nucleotides line up with TRBD2. The CDR3 runs 17 residues. CDR1 and CDR2 (germline): SGHTA, FQGTGA. With 4 bases clipped from V and 2 bases from J, the junction kept 6 bases outside the gene matches. The CDR3 protein is CASSSGTSGLNTGELFF. CDR3 DNA: TGTGCCAGCAGCTCAGGGACTAGCGGACTTAACACCGGGGAGCTGTTTTTT. The variable domain in full, completed from reference TRBV7-3 and TRBJ2-2, reads GAGVSQTPSNKVTEKGKYVELRCDPISGHTALYWYRQSLGQGPEFLIYFQGTGAADDSGLPNDRFFAVRPEGSVSTLKIQRTERGDSAVYLCASSSGTSGLNTGELFFGEGSRLTVL.

The rearrangement joins TRBV2 to TRBJ2-4; the D gene could be TRBD1 or TRBD2 (5 bases each). V dropped 7 bases and J dropped 0 bases, with 7 bases sitting between them. This CDR3 is built from 13 residues. CDR1 is SNHLY, CDR2 FYNNEI, per germline. The CDR3 DNA sequence: TGTGCCAGCACGGGGCTAGCCAAAAACATTCAGTACTTC. Translating it yields CASTGLAKNIQYF. Complete variable domain (other parts from reference TRBV2 and TRBJ2-4): EPEVTQTPSHQVTQMGQEVILRCVPISNHLYFYWYRQILGQKVEFLVSFYNNEISEKSEIFDDQFSVERPDGSNFTLKIRSTKLEDSAMYFCASTGLAKNIQYFGAGTRLSVL.

This chain connects TRBV29-1 to TRBJ2-5; 8 nucleotides agree with TRBD1. This CDR3 contains 13 residues. V gave up 4 bases and J gave up 2 bases; unmatched junction bases: 3. Per germline, CDR1 SQVTM and CDR2 ANQGSEA. Written as DNA, the CDR3 is TGCAGCGTTGGACAGGGGAGTCAAGAGACCCAGTACTTC. Residues: CSVGQGSQETQYF.

This clone showed up many times. The genes are TRBV9 and TRBJ2-1; D gene ambiguous. The V gene lost 2 bases and the J gene lost 5 bases, with 5 bases spanning the gap. The CDR3 totals 12 residues. Germline V gives CDR1 SGDLS, CDR2 YYNGEE. The CDR3 here is CASSVRDNEQFF. DNA of the CDR3: TGTGCCAGCAGCGTGAGAGACAATGAGCAGTTCTTC.

This clone has a count of ten or more. This chain links TRBV7-2 with TRBJ1-2; 7 bases agree with TRBD1. The CDR3 extends over 14 amino acids. Trimming at V came to 8 bases and at J to 12 bases, leaving 18 bases not matched to a gene. Germline V gene lookup returns CDR1 SGHTA and CDR2 FQGNSA. Here the CDR3 reads CASSNDRALSVDTF. The CDR3 DNA follows: TGTGCCAGCTCCAACGACAGGGCTCTTTCAGTTGACACCTTC.

The V and J genes are TRBV30 and TRBJ1-2; D call uncertain. This CDR3 has 13 residues. V was pared by 0 bases and J by 9 bases, with 14 bases between. Germline loops: CDR1 GTSNPN, CDR2 SVGIG (reference sequence). The CDR3 bases are TGTGCCTGGAGTGTTGGAGGATTTGCAAGCTACACCTTC. This codes for CAWSVGGFASYTF. Combining the CDR3 with reference TRBV30 and TRBJ1-2 gives the whole variable domain SQTIHQWPATLVQPVGSPLSLECTVEGTSNPNLYWYRQAAGRGLQLLFYSVGIGQISSEVPQNLSASRPQDRQFILSSKKLLLSDSGFYLCAWSVGGFASYTFGSGTRLTVV.

The chain couples TRBV7-9 to TRBJ2-5, with 10 nucleotides matching TRBD2. CDR3 size: 17 residues. The germline CDR1 and CDR2 sequences are SEHNR and FQNEAQ (reference sequence). V dropped 1 base and J dropped 6; count of bases not matched to a gene: 11. The chain's CDR3 is CASSLDEGSGRAQTQYF. Written as DNA, the CDR3 is TGTGCCAGCAGCTTAGATGAGGGGAGCGGGAGGGCCCAGACCCAGTACTTC.

This clone was found a few times. This chain joins TRBV5-1 and TRBJ2-7; 7 positions agree with TRBD1. V lost 6 bases, J lost 0 bases, and 15 bases stayed unmatched. Germline V gene sequence: CDR1 SGHRS, CDR2 YFSETQ. CDR3 length: 17 residues. The CDR3 sequence: CASKEGTAPYDSYEQYF. The CDR3 nucleotides are TGCGCCAGCAAAGAAGGGACAGCTCCGTACGACTCCTACGAGCAGTACTTC.